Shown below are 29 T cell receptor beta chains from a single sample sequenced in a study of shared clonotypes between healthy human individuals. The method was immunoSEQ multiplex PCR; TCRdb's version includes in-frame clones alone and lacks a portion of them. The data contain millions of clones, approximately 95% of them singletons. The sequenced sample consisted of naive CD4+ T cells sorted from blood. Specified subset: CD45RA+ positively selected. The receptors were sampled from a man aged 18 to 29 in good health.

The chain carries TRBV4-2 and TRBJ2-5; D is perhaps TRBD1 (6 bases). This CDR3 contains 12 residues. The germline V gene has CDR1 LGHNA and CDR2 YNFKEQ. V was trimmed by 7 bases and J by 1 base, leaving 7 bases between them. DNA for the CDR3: TGTGCCAGCAAGGGGGTCCAAGAGACCCAGTACTTC. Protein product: CASKGVQETQYF.

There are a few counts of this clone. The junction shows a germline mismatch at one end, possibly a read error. CDR3 in amino acids: CASRDSGGVGSPLHF. For the CDR3, the DNA is TGTGCCAGCCGTGATTCGGGGGGCGTAGGTTCACCCCTCCACTTT. The chain couples TRBV6-1 to TRBJ1-6; possible D gene TRBD1, 6 bases. Germline V lookup: CDR1 MNHNS, CDR2 SASEGT. The CDR3 is made up of 15 amino acids.

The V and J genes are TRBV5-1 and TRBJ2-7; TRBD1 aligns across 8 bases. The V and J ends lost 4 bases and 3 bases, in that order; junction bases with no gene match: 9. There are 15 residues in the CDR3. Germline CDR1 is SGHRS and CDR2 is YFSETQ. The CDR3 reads CASSPTTGVGYEQYF. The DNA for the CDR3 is TGCGCCAGCAGCCCCACGACAGGGGTCGGCTACGAGCAGTACTTC.

The CDR3 region has the DNA TGTGCCAGCAGGATACGGGAGCAATACAATGAGCAGTTCTTC. Translated: CASRIREQYNEQFF. The rearrangement joins TRBV27 to TRBJ2-1, with a possible D match to TRBD2 (6 bases). Germline V gene sequence: CDR1 MNHEY, CDR2 SMNVEV (reference sequence). The germline V and J ends were trimmed by 6 bases and 4 bases, with 13 bases remaining between them. This CDR3 spans 14 amino acids.

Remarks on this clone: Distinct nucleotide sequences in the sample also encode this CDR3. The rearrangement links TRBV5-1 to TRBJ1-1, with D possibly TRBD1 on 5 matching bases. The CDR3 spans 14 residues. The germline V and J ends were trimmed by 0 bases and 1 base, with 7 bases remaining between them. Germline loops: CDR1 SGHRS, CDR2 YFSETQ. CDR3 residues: CASSLERGNTEAFF. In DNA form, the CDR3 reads TGCGCCAGCAGCTTGGAGAGGGGGAACACTGAAGCTTTCTTT.

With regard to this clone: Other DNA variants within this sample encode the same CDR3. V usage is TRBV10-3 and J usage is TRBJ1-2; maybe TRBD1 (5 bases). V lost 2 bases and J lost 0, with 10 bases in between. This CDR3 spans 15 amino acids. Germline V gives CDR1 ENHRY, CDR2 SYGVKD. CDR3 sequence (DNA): TGTGCCATCAGTGAGGGGGCAGGAGCTAACTATGGCTACACCTTC. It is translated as CAISEGAGANYGYTF.

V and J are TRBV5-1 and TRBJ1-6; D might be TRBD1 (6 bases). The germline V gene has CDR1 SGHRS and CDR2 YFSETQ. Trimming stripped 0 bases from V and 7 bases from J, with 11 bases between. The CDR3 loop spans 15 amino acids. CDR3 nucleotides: TGCGCCAGCAGCTTGGATGGGGGCAGGAATTCACCCCTCCACTTT. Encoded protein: CASSLDGGRNSPLHF.

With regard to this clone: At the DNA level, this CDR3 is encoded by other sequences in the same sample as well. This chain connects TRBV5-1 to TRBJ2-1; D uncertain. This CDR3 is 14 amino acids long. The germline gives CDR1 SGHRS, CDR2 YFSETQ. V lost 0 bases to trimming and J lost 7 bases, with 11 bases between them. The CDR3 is CASSLALAGNEQFF. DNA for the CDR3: TGCGCCAGCAGCTTGGCTTTGGCTGGGAATGAGCAGTTCTTC. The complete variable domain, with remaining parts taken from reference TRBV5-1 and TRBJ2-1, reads KAGVTQTPRYLIKTRGQQVTLSCSPISGHRSVSWYQQTPGQGLQFLFEYFSETQRNKGNFPGRFSGRQFSNSRSEMNVSTLELGDSALYLCASSLALAGNEQFFGPGTRLTVL.

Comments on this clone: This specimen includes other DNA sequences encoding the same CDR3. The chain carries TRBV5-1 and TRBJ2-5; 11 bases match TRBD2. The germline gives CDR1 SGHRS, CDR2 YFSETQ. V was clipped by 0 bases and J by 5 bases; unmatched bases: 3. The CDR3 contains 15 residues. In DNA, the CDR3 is TGCGCCAGCAGCTTGGCGTCTAGCGGGGGGGAGACCCAGTACTTC. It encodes CASSLASSGGETQYF.

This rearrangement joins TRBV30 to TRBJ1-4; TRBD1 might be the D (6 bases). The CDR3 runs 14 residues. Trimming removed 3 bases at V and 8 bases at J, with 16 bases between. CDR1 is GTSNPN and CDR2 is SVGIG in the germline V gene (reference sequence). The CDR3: CAWRAGGAGEKLFF. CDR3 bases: TGTGCCTGGAGGGCCGGGGGCGCGGGGGAAAAACTGTTTTTT.

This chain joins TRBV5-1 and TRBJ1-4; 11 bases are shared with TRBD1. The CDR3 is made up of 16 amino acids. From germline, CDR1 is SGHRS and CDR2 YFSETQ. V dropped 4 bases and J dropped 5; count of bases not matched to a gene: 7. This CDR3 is CASSAGGTGGNEKLFF. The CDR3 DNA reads TGCGCCAGCAGCGCGGGAGGGACAGGGGGAAATGAAAAACTGTTTTTT.

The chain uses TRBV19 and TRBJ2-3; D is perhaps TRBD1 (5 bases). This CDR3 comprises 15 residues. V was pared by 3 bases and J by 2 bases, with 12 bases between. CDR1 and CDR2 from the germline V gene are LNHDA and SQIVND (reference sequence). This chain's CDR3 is CASSILQGNTDTQYF. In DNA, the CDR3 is TGTGCCAGTAGTATTCTCCAGGGTAACACAGATACGCAGTATTTT.

This CDR3 reads CAWSVVGTTQYF. The DNA of the CDR3 is TGTGCCTGGAGTGTAGTTGGGACTACCCAGTACTTC. The chain joins TRBV30 to TRBJ2-5, with D tentatively TRBD2 (6 bases). The CDR3 totals 12 residues. Germline V gives CDR1 GTSNPN, CDR2 SVGIG (reference sequence). Deletions cut 0 bases from V and 8 bases from J, with 10 bases between.

CDR3 protein: CASSINSGGINYGYTF. In DNA, the CDR3 is TGTGCCAGCAGCATCAACTCAGGGGGCATTAACTATGGCTACACCTTC. J is TRBJ1-2 and V is TRBV21-1; the table's D call of TRBD1 was not tested on the DNA. TRBV21-1 is annotated as a pseudogene. CDR3 length equals 16 residues.

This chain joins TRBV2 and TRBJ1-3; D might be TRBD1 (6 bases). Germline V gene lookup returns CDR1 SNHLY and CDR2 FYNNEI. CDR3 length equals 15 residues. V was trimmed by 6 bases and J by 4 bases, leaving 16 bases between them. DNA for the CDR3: TGTGCCAGCAGACCCCCTGAGCAGGGGGGAAACACCATATATTTT. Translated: CASRPPEQGGNTIYF.

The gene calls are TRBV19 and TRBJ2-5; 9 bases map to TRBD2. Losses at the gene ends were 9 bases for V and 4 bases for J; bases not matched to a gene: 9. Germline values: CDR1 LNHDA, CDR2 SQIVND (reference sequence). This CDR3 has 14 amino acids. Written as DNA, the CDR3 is TGTGCCAGCTCTAGCGGGGAGGCCCTAGAGACCCAGTACTTC. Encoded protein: CASSSGEALETQYF.

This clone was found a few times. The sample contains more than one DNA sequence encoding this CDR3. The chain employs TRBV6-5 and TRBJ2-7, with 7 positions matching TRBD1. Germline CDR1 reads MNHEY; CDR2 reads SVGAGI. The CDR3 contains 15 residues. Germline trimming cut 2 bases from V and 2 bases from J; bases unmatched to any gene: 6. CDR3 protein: CASSYAAGGPYEQYF. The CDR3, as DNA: TGTGCCAGCAGTTACGCGGCAGGGGGTCCCTACGAGCAGTACTTC.

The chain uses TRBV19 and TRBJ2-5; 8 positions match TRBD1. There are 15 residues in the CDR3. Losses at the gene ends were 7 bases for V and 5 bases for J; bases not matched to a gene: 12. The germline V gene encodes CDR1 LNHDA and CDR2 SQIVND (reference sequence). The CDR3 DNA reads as TGTGCCAGTAAGTCCCGTCGACAGGGGTGGGAGACCCAGTACTTC. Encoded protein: CASKSRRQGWETQYF.

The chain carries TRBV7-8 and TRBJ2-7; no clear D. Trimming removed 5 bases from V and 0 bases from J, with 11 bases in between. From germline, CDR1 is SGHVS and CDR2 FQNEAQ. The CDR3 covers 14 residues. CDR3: CASSPIRGSYEQYF. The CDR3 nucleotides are TGTGCCAGCAGCCCCATACGCGGCTCCTACGAGCAGTACTTC. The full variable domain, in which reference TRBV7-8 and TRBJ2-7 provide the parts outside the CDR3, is GAGVSQSPRYKVAKRGQDVALRCDPISGHVSLFWYQQALGQGPEFLTYFQNEAQLDKSGLPSDRFFAERPEGSVSTLKIQRTQQEDSAVYLCASSPIRGSYEQYFGPGTRLTVT.

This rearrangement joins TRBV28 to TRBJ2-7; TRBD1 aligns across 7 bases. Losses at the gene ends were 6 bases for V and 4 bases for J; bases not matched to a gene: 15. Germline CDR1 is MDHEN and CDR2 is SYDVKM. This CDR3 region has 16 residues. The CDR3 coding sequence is TGTGCCAGCAGCCCCGGCACAAGGGGGCAAAATTACGAGCAGTACTTC. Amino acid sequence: CASSPGTRGQNYEQYF.

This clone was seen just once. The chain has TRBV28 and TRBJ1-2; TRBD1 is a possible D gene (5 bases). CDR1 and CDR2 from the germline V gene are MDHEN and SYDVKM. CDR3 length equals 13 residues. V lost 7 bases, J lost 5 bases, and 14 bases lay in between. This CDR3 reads CASIPGRRYGYTF. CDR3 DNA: TGTGCCAGCATTCCGGGACGGCGATATGGCTACACCTTC.

The CDR3 is CSVGSSTGELFF. For the CDR3, the DNA is TGCAGCGTTGGCTCCTCCACCGGGGAGCTGTTTTTT. The J gene is TRBJ2-2, the V gene TRBV29-1; D not resolved. The V end lost 4 bases, the J end lost 4 bases, and 7 bases lay between the germline ends. CDR3 length: 12 residues. Germline CDR1 is SQVTM and CDR2 is ANQGSEA.

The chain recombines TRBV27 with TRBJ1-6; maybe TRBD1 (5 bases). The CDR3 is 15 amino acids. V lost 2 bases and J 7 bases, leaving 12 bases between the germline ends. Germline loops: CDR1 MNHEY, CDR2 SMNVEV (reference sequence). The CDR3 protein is CASSLMGTPNSPLHF. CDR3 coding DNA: TGTGCCAGCAGTTTAATGGGGACTCCGAATTCACCCCTCCACTTT.

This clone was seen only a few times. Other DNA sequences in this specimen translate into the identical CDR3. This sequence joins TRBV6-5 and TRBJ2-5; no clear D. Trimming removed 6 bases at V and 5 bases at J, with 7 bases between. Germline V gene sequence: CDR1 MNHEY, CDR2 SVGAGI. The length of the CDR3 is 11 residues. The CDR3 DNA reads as TGTGCCAGCAGGCGTTTGGAGACCCAGTACTTC. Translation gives CASRRLETQYF.

Here the CDR3 DNA reads TGTGCCAGCTCACCATCCCAGACAGTGCAAGAGACCCAGTACTTC. Its protein product is CASSPSQTVQETQYF. The rearrangement uses TRBV18 and TRBJ2-5; D may be TRBD1 (5 bases). Between the trimmed V and J ends, which lost 2 bases and 2 bases, there was a span of 12 bases. Germline loops: CDR1 KGHSH, CDR2 LQKENI. The CDR3 consists of 15 residues.

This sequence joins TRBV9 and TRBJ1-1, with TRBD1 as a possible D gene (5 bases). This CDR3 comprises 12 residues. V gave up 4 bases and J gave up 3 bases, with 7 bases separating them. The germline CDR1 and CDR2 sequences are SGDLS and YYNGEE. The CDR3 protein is CASSRGDTEAFF. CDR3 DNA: TGTGCCAGCAGCCGAGGGGACACTGAAGCTTTCTTT.

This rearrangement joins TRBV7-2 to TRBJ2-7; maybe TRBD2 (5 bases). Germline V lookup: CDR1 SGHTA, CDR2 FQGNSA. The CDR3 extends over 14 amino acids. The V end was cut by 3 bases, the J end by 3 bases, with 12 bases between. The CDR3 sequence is CASSFEGGYYEQYF. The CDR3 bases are TGTGCCAGCAGCTTCGAGGGCGGCTACTACGAGCAGTACTTC.

CDR3 residues: CASTRDYEQYF. The DNA for the CDR3 is TGCGCCAGCACCAGGGATTACGAGCAGTACTTC. The genes are TRBV23-1 and TRBJ2-7; maybe TRBD1 (5 bases). TRBV23-1 is an ORF for which the function is uncertain. The CDR3 extends over 11 amino acids. Trimming pared 7 bases from V and 4 bases from J, leaving 8 bases between.

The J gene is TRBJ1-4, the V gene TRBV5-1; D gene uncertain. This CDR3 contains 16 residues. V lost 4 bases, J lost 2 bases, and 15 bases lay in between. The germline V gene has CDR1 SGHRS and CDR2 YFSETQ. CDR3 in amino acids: CASSPVGRDTNEKLFF. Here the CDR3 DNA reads TGCGCCAGCAGCCCAGTAGGGCGGGATACTAATGAAAAACTGTTTTTT.